This TCR beta chain was retrieved from a study of regulatory T cells in long-lasting Graves disease. As for the study in general: Patients met the persistent Graves' disease definition after over 5 years of antithyroid drugs with positive TSH receptor antibodies.

Germline CDR1 is SNHLY and CDR2 is FYNNEI. V was clipped by 6 bases and J by 0 bases, with 12 bases between them. CDR3 length: 15 residues. As for time point: persistent/refractory GD, antithyroid drugs over 5 years with positive TRAb. From PBMCs, RNA was extracted and then used to make the TCR library. Study conclusions and caveats: Newly diagnosed disease favored TRBV20-1 and TRBJ2-1 over persistent disease. Patients whose Graves' disease persisted exhibited lower TCR diversity than those newly diagnosed. Accuracy may have suffered from the small sample size.

This clonotype was recorded many times. Its antigen is not known. Building of the TCR beta libraries involved iRepertoire HTBI primers and Arm-PCR of CDR3 regions. One entry per CDR3 protein, called by TCRdb with MiXCR from the multiplex PCR reads. The sample carries more than 650,000 distinct CDR3 sequences, around 30% recorded once. This receptor was taken from a female donor with Graves disease. The V and J genes are TRBV2 and TRBJ1-3, with D unclear. Sequencing used peripheral blood mononuclear cells (PBMCs), obtained when the disease was refractory, from a patient treated with antithyroid drugs. The CDR3 here is CASRLDTFSGNTIYF. In DNA, the CDR3 is TGTGCCAGCAGACTTGACACCTTCTCTGGAAACACCATATATTTT.